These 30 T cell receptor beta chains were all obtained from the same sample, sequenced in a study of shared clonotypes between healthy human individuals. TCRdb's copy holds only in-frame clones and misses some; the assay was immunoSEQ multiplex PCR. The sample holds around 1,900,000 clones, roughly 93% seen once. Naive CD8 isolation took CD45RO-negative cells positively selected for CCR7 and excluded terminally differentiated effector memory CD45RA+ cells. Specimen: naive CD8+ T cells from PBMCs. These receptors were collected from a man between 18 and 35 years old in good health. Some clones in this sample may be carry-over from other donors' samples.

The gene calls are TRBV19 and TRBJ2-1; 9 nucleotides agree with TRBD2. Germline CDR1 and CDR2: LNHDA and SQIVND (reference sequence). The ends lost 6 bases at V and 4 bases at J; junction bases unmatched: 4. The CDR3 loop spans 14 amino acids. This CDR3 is CASSSSGMYNEQFF. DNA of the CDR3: TGTGCCAGTAGCTCTAGCGGGATGTACAATGAGCAGTTCTTC.

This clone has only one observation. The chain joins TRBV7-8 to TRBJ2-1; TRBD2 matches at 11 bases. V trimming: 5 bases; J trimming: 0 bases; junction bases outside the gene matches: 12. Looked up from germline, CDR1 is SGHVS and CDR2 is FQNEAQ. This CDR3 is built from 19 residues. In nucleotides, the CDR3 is TGTGCCAGCAGCCCCCGCCCGGGACTAGCGGTAAGCTCCTACAATGAGCAGTTCTTC. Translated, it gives CASSPRPGLAVSSYNEQFF.

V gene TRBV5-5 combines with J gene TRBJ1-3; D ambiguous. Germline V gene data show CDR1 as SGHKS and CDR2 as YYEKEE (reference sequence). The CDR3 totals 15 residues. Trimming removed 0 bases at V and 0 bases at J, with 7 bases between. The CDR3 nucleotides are TGTGCCAGCAGCTTGGTGGTGGGCTCTGGAAACACCATATATTTT. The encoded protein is CASSLVVGSGNTIYF.

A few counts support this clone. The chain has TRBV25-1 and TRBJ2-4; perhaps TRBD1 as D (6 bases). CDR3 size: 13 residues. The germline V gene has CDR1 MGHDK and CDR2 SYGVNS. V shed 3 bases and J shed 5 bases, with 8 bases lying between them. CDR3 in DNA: TGTGCCAGCAGTGACTCAGGGGAAAACATTCAGTACTTC. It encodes CASSDSGENIQYF.

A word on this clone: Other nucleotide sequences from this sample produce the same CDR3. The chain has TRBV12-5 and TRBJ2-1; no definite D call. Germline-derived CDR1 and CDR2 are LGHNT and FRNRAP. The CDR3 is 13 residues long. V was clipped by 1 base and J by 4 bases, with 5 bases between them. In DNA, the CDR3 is TGTGCTAGTGGTTTGGCCTTGTACAATGAGCAGTTCTTC. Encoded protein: CASGLALYNEQFF.

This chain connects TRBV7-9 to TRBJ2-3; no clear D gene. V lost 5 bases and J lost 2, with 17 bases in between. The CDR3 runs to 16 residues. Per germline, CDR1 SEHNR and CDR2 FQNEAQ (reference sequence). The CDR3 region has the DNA TGTGCCAGCAGCCCTGACGTGGTTACACCCACAGATACGCAGTATTTT. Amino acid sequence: CASSPDVVTPTDTQYF.

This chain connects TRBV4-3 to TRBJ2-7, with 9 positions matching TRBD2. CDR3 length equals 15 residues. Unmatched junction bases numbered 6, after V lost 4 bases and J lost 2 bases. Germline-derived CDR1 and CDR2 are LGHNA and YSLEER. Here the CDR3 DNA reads TGCGCCAGCAGCCCCGGACTAGCGCTTCCCTACGAGCAGTACTTC. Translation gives CASSPGLALPYEQYF.

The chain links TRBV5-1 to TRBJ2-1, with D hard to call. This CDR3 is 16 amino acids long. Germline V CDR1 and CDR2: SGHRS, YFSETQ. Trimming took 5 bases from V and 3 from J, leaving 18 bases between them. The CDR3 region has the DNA TGCGCCAGCAGATCCCAAGGTAGGAGTCTCTACAATGAGCAGTTCTTC. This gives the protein CASRSQGRSLYNEQFF.

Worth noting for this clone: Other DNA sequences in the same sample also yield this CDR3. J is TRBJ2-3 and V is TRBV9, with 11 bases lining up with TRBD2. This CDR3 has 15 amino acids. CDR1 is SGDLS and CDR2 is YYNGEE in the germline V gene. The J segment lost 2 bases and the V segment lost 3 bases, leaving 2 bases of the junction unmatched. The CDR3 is CASSGGLADTDTQYF. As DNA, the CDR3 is TGTGCCAGCAGCGGGGGACTAGCGGACACAGATACGCAGTATTTT.

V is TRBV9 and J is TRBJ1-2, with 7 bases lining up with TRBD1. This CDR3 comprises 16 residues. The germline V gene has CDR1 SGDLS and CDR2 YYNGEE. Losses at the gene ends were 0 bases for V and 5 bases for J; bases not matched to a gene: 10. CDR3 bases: TGTGCCAGCAGCGTAGACAGGGGAATGTTAGAATATGGCTACACCTTC. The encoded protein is CASSVDRGMLEYGYTF.

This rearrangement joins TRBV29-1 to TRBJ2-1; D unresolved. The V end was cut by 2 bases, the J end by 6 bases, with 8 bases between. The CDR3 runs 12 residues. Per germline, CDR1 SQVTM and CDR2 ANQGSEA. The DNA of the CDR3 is TGCAGCGTTGAAAGTGAACGCAATGAGCAGTTCTTC. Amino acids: CSVESERNEQFF.

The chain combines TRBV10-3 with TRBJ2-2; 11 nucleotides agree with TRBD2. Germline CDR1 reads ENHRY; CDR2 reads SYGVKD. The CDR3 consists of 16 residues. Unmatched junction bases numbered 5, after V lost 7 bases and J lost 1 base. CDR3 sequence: CAINSGTSGNTGELFF. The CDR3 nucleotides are TGTGCCATCAACTCCGGGACTAGCGGGAACACCGGGGAGCTGTTTTTT.

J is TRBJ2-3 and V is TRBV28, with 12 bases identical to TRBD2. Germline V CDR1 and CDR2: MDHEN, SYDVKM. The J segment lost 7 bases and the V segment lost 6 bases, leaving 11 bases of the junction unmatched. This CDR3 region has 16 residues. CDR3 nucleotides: TGTGCCAGCAGCTGGGGAAGGACTAGCGGGAAGTATACGCAGTATTTT. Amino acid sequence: CASSWGRTSGKYTQYF.

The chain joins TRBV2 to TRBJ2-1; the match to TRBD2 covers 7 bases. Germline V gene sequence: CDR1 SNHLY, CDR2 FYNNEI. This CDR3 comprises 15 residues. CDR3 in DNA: TGTGCTTGCCTGAGTTCCGGGACTACTAGGAATGAGCAGTTCTTC. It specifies CACLSSGTTRNEQFF.

CDR3 sequence: CASSPRDRRHTDTQYF. CDR3 DNA: TGTGCCAGCAGCCCCCGGGACAGAAGACACACAGATACGCAGTATTTT. V gene TRBV13 combines with J gene TRBJ2-3, with 7 bases lining up with TRBD1. The CDR3 totals 16 residues. CDR1 PRHDT and CDR2 FYEKMQ come from the germline V gene (reference sequence). V lost 5 bases, J lost 2 bases, and 10 bases stayed unmatched.

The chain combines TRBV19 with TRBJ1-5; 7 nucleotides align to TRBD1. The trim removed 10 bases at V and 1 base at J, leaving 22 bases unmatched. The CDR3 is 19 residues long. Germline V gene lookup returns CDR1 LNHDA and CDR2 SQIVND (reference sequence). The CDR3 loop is CATQRRVARTGPSNQPQHF. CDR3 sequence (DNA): TGTGCCACTCAGAGAAGGGTAGCCCGGACAGGACCGAGCAATCAGCCCCAGCATTTT.

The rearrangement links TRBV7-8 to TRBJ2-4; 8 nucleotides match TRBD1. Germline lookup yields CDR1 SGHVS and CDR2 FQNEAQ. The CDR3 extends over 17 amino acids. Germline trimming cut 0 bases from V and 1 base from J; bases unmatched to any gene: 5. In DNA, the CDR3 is TGTGCCAGCAGCTTAGCGATGGCAGGGGGCGCCAAAAACATTCAGTACTTC. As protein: CASSLAMAGGAKNIQYF. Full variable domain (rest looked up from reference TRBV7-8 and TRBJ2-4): GAGVSQSPRYKVAKRGQDVALRCDPISGHVSLFWYQQALGQGPEFLTYFQNEAQLDKSGLPSDRFFAERPEGSVSTLKIQRTQQEDSAVYLCASSLAMAGGAKNIQYFGAGTRLSVL.

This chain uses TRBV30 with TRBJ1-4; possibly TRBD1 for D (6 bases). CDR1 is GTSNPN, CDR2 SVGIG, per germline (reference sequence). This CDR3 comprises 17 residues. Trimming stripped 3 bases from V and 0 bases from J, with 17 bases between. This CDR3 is CAWRSPGKGATNEKLFF. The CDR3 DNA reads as TGTGCCTGGAGATCCCCCGGAAAGGGGGCAACTAATGAAAAACTGTTTTTT.

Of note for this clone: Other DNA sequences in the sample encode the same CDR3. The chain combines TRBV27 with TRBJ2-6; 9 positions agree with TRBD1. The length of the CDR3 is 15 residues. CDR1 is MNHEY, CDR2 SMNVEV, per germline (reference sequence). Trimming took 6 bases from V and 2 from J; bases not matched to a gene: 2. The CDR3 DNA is TGTGCCAGCAGCAGACAGGGGGCTGGGGCCAACGTCCTGACTTTC. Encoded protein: CASSRQGAGANVLTF.

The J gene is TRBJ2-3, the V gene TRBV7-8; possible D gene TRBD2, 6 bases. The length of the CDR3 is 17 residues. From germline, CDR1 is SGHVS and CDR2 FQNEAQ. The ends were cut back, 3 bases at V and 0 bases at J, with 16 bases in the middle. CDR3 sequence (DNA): TGTGCCAGCAGCTTTTCCCCCATCAGCGGGAGCACAGATACGCAGTATTTT. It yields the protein CASSFSPISGSTDTQYF.

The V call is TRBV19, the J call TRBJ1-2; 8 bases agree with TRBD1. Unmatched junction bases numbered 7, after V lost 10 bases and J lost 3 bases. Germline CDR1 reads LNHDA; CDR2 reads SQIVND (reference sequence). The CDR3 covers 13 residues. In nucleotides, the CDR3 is TGTGCCACTAGAAAACAGGGGGACTATGGCTACACCTTC. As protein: CATRKQGDYGYTF. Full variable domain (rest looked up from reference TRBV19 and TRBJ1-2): DGGITQSPKYLFRKEGQNVTLSCEQNLNHDAMYWYRQDPGQGLRLIYYSQIVNDFQKGDIAEGYSVSREKKESFPLTVTSAQKNPTAFYLCATRKQGDYGYTFGSGTRLTVV.

CDR3 sequence (DNA): TGTGCCACCCTAGCGGGAGCAAACGAGCAGTACTTC. This encodes CATLAGANEQYF. V and J are TRBV27 and TRBJ2-7; TRBD2 matches 10 bases. V shed 10 bases, J shed 5 bases, and the junction held 5 bases outside the gene matches. The CDR3 is 12 residues long. Looked up from germline, CDR1 is MNHEY and CDR2 is SMNVEV (reference sequence).

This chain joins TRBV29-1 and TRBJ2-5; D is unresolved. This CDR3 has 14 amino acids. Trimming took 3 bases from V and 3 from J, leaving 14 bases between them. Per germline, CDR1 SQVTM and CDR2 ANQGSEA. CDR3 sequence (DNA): TGCAGCGTTGAGGTTATAAGTGCCAAAGAGACCCAGTACTTC. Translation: CSVEVISAKETQYF.

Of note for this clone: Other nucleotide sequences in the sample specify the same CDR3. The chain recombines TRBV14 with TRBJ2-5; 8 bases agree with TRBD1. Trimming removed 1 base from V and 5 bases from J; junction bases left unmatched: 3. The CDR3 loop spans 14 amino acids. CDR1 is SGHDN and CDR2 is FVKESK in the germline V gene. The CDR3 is CASSQVRGRETQYF. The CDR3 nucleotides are TGTGCCAGCAGCCAAGTCAGGGGGCGGGAGACCCAGTACTTC.

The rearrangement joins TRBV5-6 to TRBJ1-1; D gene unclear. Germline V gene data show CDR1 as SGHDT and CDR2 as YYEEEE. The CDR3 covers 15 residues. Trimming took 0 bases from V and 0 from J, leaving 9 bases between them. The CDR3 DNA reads TGTGCCAGCAGCTTGGGGGGTTTCATGAACACTGAAGCTTTCTTT. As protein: CASSLGGFMNTEAFF. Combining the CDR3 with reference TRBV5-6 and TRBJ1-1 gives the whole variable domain DAGVTQSPTHLIKTRGQQVTLRCSPKSGHDTVSWYQQALGQGPQFIFQYYEEEERQRGNFPDRFSGHQFPNYSSELNVNALLLGDSALYLCASSLGGFMNTEAFFGQGTRLTVV.

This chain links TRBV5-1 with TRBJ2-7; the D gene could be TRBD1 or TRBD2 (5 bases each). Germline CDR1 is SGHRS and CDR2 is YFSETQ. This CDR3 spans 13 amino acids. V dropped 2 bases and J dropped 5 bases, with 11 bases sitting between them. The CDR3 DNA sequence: TGCGCCAGCAGCTTTGGGGGTCTGGACGAGCAGTACTTC. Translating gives CASSFGGLDEQYF. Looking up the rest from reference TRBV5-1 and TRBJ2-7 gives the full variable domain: KAGVTQTPRYLIKTRGQQVTLSCSPISGHRSVSWYQQTPGQGLQFLFEYFSETQRNKGNFPGRFSGRQFSNSRSEMNVSTLELGDSALYLCASSFGGLDEQYFGPGTRLTVT.

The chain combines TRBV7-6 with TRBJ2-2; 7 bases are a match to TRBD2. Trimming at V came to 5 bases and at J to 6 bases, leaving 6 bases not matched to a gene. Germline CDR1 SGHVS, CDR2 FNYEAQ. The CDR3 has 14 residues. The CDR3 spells CASSPGLEAGELFF. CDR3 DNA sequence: TGTGCCAGCAGCCCAGGACTAGAGGCCGGGGAGCTGTTTTTT.

The DNA of the CDR3 is TGTGCCAGCAGTTATCGTGGGGGCAACGATGGCTACACCTTC. Protein sequence: CASSYRGGNDGYTF. V and J are TRBV6-6 and TRBJ1-2; D possibly corresponds to TRBD1 (6 bases). This CDR3 is built from 14 residues. Germline V gives CDR1 MNHNY, CDR2 SVGAGI (reference sequence). V dropped 3 bases and J dropped 6 bases, with 14 bases sitting between them.

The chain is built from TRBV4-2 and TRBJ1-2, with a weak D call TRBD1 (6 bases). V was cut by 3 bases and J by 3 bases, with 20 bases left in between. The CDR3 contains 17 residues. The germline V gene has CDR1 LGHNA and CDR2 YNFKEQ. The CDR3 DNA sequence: TGTGCCAGCAGCCACCGATTTGTACAGGGAACGGACTATGGCTACACCTTC. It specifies CASSHRFVQGTDYGYTF.

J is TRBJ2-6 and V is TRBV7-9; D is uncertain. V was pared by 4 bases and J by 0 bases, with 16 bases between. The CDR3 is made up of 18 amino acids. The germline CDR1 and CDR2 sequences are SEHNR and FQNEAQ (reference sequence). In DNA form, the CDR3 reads TGTGCCAGCAGCTCCCCAACCCGGGTTCTCTCTGGGGCCAACGTCCTGACTTTC. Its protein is CASSSPTRVLSGANVLTF.